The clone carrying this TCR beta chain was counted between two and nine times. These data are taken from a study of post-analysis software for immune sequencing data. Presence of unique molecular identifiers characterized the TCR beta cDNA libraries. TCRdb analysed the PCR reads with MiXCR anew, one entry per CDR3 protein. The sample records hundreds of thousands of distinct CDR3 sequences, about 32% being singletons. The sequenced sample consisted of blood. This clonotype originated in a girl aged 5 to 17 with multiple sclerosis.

The CDR3 sequence: CASSLDGLANYNEQFF. The DNA for the CDR3 is TGTGCCAGCAGCTTGGACGGACTAGCGAACTACAATGAGCAGTTCTTC. The chain recombines TRBV5-6 with TRBJ2-1; 9 bases fit TRBD2. The CDR3 has 16 amino acids. Germline V lookup: CDR1 SGHDT, CDR2 YYEEEE. V trimming: 0 bases; J trimming: 3 bases; junction bases outside the gene matches: 4.